The clone carrying this T cell receptor beta chain has a count of ten or more. Its matching antigen is unknown. Amplified TCR beta CDR3 regions derived from RNA transcripts. HTBI primers were the set used in a first-round RT-PCR of the TCR CDR3. TCRdb reprocessed the multiplex PCR reads with MiXCR, giving one entry per CDR3 protein. This table has about 600,000 distinct CDR3 sequences, more than 14% appearing once. These data originate in a study of T cells in Graves' hyperthyroidism and ophthalmopathy. The wider study: Peripheral blood was acquired at first diagnosis, ahead of any therapy whatsoever.

Study-wide points: Blood also showed most of the thyroid clonotypes that were expanded above 0.001.

In the ophthalmopathy cohort, Clinical Activity Score was at least 3, NOSPECS grade at least 4, and duration under 3 months. Uncontrolled infection, other autoimmune disease, pregnancy or lactation led to exclusion. V gave up 7 bases and J gave up 2 bases, with 11 bases separating them. The CDR3 extends over 13 amino acids. From germline, CDR1 is MDHEN and CDR2 SYDVKM. The sequence came from a woman aged 50 to 60 with Graves' ophthalmopathy. The rearrangement uses TRBV28 and TRBJ2-5; D is undetermined. The specimen was blood. In DNA, the CDR3 is TGTGCCAGCAACCCAGGAGCACAAGAGACCCAGTACTTC. This codes for CASNPGAQETQYF.